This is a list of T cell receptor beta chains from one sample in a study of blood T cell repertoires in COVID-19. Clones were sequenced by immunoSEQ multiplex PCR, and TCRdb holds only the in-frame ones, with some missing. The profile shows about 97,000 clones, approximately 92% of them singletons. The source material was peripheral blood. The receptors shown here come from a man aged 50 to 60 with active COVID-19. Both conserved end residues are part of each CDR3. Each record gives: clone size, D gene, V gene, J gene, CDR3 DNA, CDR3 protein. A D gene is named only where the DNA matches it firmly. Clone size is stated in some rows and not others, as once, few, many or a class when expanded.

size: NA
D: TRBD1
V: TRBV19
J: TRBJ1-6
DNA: TGTGCCAGTAGGCCGGGACAGGATTCACCCCTCCACTTT
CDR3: CASRPGQDSPLHF

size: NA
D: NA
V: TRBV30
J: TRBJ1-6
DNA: TGTGCCTGGAGCGTGACACGTCCCGACAGCTATAATTCACCCCTCCACTTT
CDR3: CAWSVTRPDSYNSPLHF

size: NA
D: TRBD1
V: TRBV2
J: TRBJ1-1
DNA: TGTGCCAGCAGTGAAAGGGCACAGGGGGGTGAAGCTTTCTTT
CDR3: CASSERAQGGEAFF

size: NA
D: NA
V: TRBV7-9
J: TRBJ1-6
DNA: TGTGCCAGCAGCCCGACAGGTTTAAATTCACCCCTCCACTTT
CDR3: CASSPTGLNSPLHF

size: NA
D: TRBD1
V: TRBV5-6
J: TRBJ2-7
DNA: TGTGCCAGCAGCTACCGGGACAGCTCCTACGAGCAGTACTTC
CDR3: CASSYRDSSYEQYF

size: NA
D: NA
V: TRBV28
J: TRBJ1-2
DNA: TGTGCCAGCAGTCCCCGGGGAGGGTCGAGGAATGGCTACACCTTC
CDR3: CASSPRGGSRNGYTF

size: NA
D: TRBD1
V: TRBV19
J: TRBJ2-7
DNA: TGTGCCAGTAGTGTAGACAGGGGGGAAACCTACGAGCAGTACTTC
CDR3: CASSVDRGETYEQYF

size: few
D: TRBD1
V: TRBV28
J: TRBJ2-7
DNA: TGTGCCAGCAGACCCGCCGGGACAGGGGGGACCTACGAGCAGTACTTC
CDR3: CASRPAGTGGTYEQYF

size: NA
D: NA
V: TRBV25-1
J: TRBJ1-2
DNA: TGTGCCAGCACCACCGGGACTCTGGGGGGCTACACCTTC
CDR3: CASTTGTLGGYTF

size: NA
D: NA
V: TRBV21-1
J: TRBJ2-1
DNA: TGTGCCAGCAGTCTAGCGGGACCAAGCTCCTACAATGAGCAGTTCTTC
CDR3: CASSLAGPSSYNEQFF

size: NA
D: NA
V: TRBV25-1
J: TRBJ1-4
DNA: TGTGCCAGCAGTGAGGAGGGAAATAGCGAAAAACTGTTTTTT
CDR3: CASSEEGNSEKLFF

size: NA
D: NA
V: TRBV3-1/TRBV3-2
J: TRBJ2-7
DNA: TGTGCCAGCAGCCAGGGGGCCGAGCAGTACTTC
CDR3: CASSQGAEQYF

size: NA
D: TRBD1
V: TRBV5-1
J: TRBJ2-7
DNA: TGCGCCAGCAGCTTGGTGTCCGGGACAGGGCACGACGAGCAGTACTTC
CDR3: CASSLVSGTGHDEQYF

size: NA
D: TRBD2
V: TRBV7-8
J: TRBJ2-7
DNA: TGTGCCAGCAGCTCCCTGACTAGCGGGAGGATTTACGAGCAGTACTTC
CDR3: CASSSLTSGRIYEQYF

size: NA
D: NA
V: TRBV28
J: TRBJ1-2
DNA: TGTGCCGCAGCGTCTGAGGTGCGGTATGGCTACACCTTC
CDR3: CAAASEVRYGYTF

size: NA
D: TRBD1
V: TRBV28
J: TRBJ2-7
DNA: TGTGCCAGCAGACTTACAGGGGCCTACGAGCAGTACTTC
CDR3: CASRLTGAYEQYF

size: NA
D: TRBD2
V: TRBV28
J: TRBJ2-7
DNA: TGTGCCAGCAGTGTGGCTCTAGCGGGAGGGTACGAGCAGTACTTC
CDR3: CASSVALAGGYEQYF

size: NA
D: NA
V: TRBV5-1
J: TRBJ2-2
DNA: TGCGCCAGCAGCTTGGCCCCCGCGGCGAGGGAGCTGTTTTTT
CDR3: CASSLAPAARELFF

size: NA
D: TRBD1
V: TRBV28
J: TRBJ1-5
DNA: TGTGCCAGCAGGGGGACAGGGATTAGCAATCAGCCCCAGCATTTT
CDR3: CASRGTGISNQPQHF

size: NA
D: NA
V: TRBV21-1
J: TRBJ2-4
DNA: TGTGCCAGCAGCAAAAAGGGGGACAGGGGAAACATTCAGTACTTC
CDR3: CASSKKGDRGNIQYF